Listed below are T cell receptor beta chains from one sample, sequenced in a study of cytomegalovirus exposure and HLA in healthy donors. TCRdb's table, derived via immunoSEQ multiplex PCR, lists solely in-frame clones and lacks some. The profile shows around 86,000 clones, approximately 7.6% of them singletons. Sequenced material: PBMCs. All receptors come from a man aged 50-59 years in good health and CMV-seronegative. Both conserved end residues are part of each CDR3. Fields, in order: J gene, D gene, V gene, clone size, CDR3 DNA, CDR3 protein. The D gene is left open where the match is weak. Not all rows give a size; the values are once, few, many and, for expanded clones, a class.

TRBJ1-2,-,TRBV25-1,-,TGTGCCAGCAGTGCCGCCGAGATAGGGGTCCGGTACTATGGCTACACCTTC,CASSAAEIGVRYYGYTF
TRBJ2-5,-,TRBV11-2,-,TGTGCCAGCAGCTTACTACCTGGGACTCAAGGGACCCAGTACTTC,CASSLLPGTQGTQYF
TRBJ2-7,-,TRBV9,-,TGTGCCAGCAGCGTAGGCCGGGAGTCCTCCTACGAGCAGTACTTC,CASSVGRESSYEQYF
TRBJ2-5,TRBD2,TRBV15,-,TGTGCCACCAGCAGAGAAGGGGCTAGCGGGGGTTGGGAGACCCAGTACTTC,CATSREGASGGWETQYF
TRBJ1-2,-,TRBV7-9,-,TGTGCCAGTACCGGGACATCTGAAAGGTTCTATGGCTACACCTTC,CASTGTSERFYGYTF
TRBJ2-5,-,TRBV5-1,-,TGCGCCAGCAGCTTCCAGGGGACCCAGTACTTC,CASSFQGTQYF
TRBJ2-1,TRBD2,TRBV6-5,few,TGTGCCAGCAGTTACTCGGGGGGGAGGGATGAGCAGTTCTTC,CASSYSGGRDEQFF
TRBJ2-7,TRBD1,TRBV2,few,TGTGCCAGCAAAGGGACAGTCTACGAGCAGTACTTC,CASKGTVYEQYF
TRBJ2-3,TRBD2,TRBV27,few,TGTGCCAGCAGTTTATTCGTCACTAGCGGGAGTGGTGGAGATACGCAGTATTTT,CASSLFVTSGSGGDTQYF
TRBJ2-1,TRBD2,TRBV5-5,once,TGTGCCAGCATCCTTAGCGGGAAACAAATCGGGGAGCAGTTCTTC,CASILSGKQIGEQFF
TRBJ2-1,-,TRBV5-6,-,TGTGCCAGCAGCTTGACCGGGACGGGAGACAATGAGCAGTTCTTC,CASSLTGTGDNEQFF
TRBJ2-5,TRBD2,TRBV11-1,few,TGTGCCAGCAGCATTCGGACTAGCGGGAGTGAGACCCAGTACTTC,CASSIRTSGSETQYF
TRBJ2-7,-,TRBV18,-,TGTGCCAGCTCAGAATATAGCGGTTCTAGCTCCTACGAGCAGTACTTC,CASSEYSGSSSYEQYF
TRBJ1-5,-,TRBV5-8,few,TGTGCCAGCAGCTCGCGACAGGTGTATAGCAATCAGCCCCAGCATTTT,CASSSRQVYSNQPQHF
TRBJ1-5,-,TRBV6-1,-,TGTGCCAGCAGTGTGCAGGGGTTGAATCAGCCCCAGCATTTT,CASSVQGLNQPQHF
TRBJ2-1,-,TRBV19,few,TGTGCCAGTAGTCCCTTGGGGCTCTCCTACAATGAGCAGTTCTTC,CASSPLGLSYNEQFF
TRBJ1-2,TRBD1,TRBV25-1,-,TGTGCCAGCCAAGAAACCACAGGGGGAGATGGCTACACCTTC,CASQETTGGDGYTF
TRBJ1-5,-,TRBV7-8,few,TGTGCCAGCAGCTTAGAGCAGGATCAGCCCCAGCATTTT,CASSLEQDQPQHF
TRBJ1-6,TRBD1,TRBV27,-,TGTGCCAGCAGGGCCGACAGGGCTAGATACTCATATAATTCACCCCTCCACTTT,CASRADRARYSYNSPLHF
TRBJ1-2,-,TRBV28,few,TGTGCCAGCAGTTCCGATTTGGGGCCGGATAACTATGGCTACACCTTC,CASSSDLGPDNYGYTF
TRBJ2-3,TRBD1,TRBV4-2,-,TGTGCCAGCAGCCGAGTCCCTAATCTGGACAGGAAAGAGCCAGAGTTAGGCACAGATACGCAGTATTTT,CASSRVPNLDRKEPELGTDTQYF
TRBJ1-1,TRBD1,TRBV19,-,TGTGCCAGTAGTATGCAGGGGGCATGGACTGAAGCTTTCTTT,CASSMQGAWTEAFF
TRBJ2-7,TRBD2,TRBV29-1,-,TGCAGCGTTGAAGGGCTAGCGGGACACTCCTACGAGCAGTACTTC,CSVEGLAGHSYEQYF
TRBJ2-3,-,TRBV15,few,TGTGCCACCAGCAGACTTGACAGAAACACAGATACGCAGTATTTT,CATSRLDRNTDTQYF
TRBJ2-7,TRBD1,TRBV7-2,few,TGTGCCAGCAGCTTAGCCGGACAGGGGGGCGAGCAGTACTTC,CASSLAGQGGEQYF
TRBJ2-3,TRBD1,TRBV28,-,TGTGCCAGCAGTAGGGGACAGGAGAAATCCACAGATACGCAGTATTTT,CASSRGQEKSTDTQYF
TRBJ2-3,-,TRBV19,few,TGTGCCAGTAGTAGGACTGAACGAGGAGATACGCAGTATTTT,CASSRTERGDTQYF
TRBJ2-7,-,TRBV30,few,TGTGCCTCCCTCAGGGTAGCCTACGAGCAGTACTTC,CASLRVAYEQYF
TRBJ2-3,-,TRBV19,few,TGTGCCACCCGGGACTCCCGCTTAGATACGCAGTATTTT,CATRDSRLDTQYF
TRBJ1-1,-,TRBV5-6,-,TGTGCCAGCCTTAGCAGGGGACGGCCTGAAGCTTTCTTT,CASLSRGRPEAFF
TRBJ1-2,TRBD1,TRBV11-2,few,TGTGCCAGCAGCGCATCCGGGACAGGGGGCCATGGCTACACCTTC,CASSASGTGGHGYTF
TRBJ2-3,TRBD2,TRBV2,few,TGTGCCAGCAGACTTAGCGGGGGGGCATCAGATACGCAGTATTTT,CASRLSGGASDTQYF
TRBJ2-5,-,TRBV19,few,TGTGCCAGTAGTATGGGGACAAGCCCAGAGACCCAGTACTTC,CASSMGTSPETQYF
TRBJ2-3,-,TRBV29-1,-,TGCAGCGTTGTCGGTCAGGGGAGTGCAGATACGCAGTATTTT,CSVVGQGSADTQYF
TRBJ2-7,-,TRBV2,-,TGTGCCAGCAGAGGGACTCCCAGCTCCTACGAGCAGTACTTC,CASRGTPSSYEQYF
TRBJ2-1,-,TRBV30,few,TGTGCCTGGACCGATCAGTTGAACAATGAGCAGTTCTTC,CAWTDQLNNEQFF
TRBJ1-3,-,TRBV28,few,TGTGCCAGCAGTTTTGACAACTCTGGAAACACCATATATTTT,CASSFDNSGNTIYF
TRBJ2-5,TRBD2,TRBV27,few,TGTGCCAGCGCCCCGCGGGGGACTAGGGAGGATACCCAGTACTTC,CASAPRGTREDTQYF
TRBJ1-1,-,TRBV5-5,few,TGTGCCAGCAGCTCTCCCGGGAGGAACACTGAAGCTTTCTTT,CASSSPGRNTEAFF
TRBJ1-2,TRBD1,TRBV18,-,TGTGCCAGCTCCCCGGCGAGGGGGCCTGGCTACACCTTC,CASSPARGPGYTF
TRBJ2-1,-,TRBV6-5,once,TGTGCCAGCAGTTCAAGAAGGGGCTCCTACAATGAGCAGTTCTTC,CASSSRRGSYNEQFF
TRBJ1-6,-,TRBV6-5,few,TGTGCCAGCAGTTACTCCAGGAATGGGAATTCACCCCTCCACTTT,CASSYSRNGNSPLHF
TRBJ2-3,TRBD1,TRBV2,-,TGTGCCAGCACCTCCCAGGGGGGCACAGATACGCAGTATTTT,CASTSQGGTDTQYF
TRBJ2-3,-,TRBV7-9,few,TGTGCCAGCAGCCCCCCGGGGGAGCGCACAGATACGCAGTATTTT,CASSPPGERTDTQYF
TRBJ1-1,TRBD1,TRBV28,few,TGTGCCAGCAGCTCACCCTGGACAGGGATGGACCCGAGGGCTTTCTTT,CASSSPWTGMDPRAFF
TRBJ2-5,TRBD1,TRBV5-4,-,TGTGCCAGCAGCCCGGCCCGGGACAGGGGGCGAGAGACCCAGTACTTC,CASSPARDRGRETQYF
TRBJ2-2,TRBD2,TRBV5-4,-,TGTGCCAGCAGCTTGGAAGCATGGACTAGCGTTGGTACCGGGGAGCTGTTTTTT,CASSLEAWTSVGTGELFF
TRBJ2-7,TRBD2,TRBV11-2,-,TGTGCCAGCAGCTATCAGAGGACTAGCACCCGTGGGGAGCAGTACTTC,CASSYQRTSTRGEQYF
TRBJ1-5,TRBD1,TRBV27,few,TGTGCCAGCAGTCCGACAGGGGGATTGCAGCCCCAGCATTTT,CASSPTGGLQPQHF
TRBJ1-5,TRBD1,TRBV28,-,TGTGCCAGCAGTCCTACAGGGGGCCCCTATCAGCCCCAGCATTTT,CASSPTGGPYQPQHF
TRBJ2-7,-,TRBV28,few,TGTGCCAGCAGTTTCTTCGACGAGCAGTACTTC,CASSFFDEQYF
TRBJ1-2,TRBD1,TRBV11-2,-,TGTGCCAGCAGCCCGCGGACAGGGCGCTATGGCTACACCTTC,CASSPRTGRYGYTF